The 11 T cell receptor beta chains given below trace back to one sample, sequenced in a study of T cells in localized non-small cell lung cancer. The assay was immunoSEQ multiplex PCR, and TCRdb's table has in-frame clones only and misses some. This sample yields fewer than 2,000 clones, of which 20% to 30% are seen a single time; approximately 15% belongs to the top ten. The starting material was normal lung tissue next to the tumor, obtained before any cancer treatment. These receptors originate from a male donor at least 60 years old with stage II lung adenocarcinoma.

The chain recombines TRBV7-4 with TRBJ2-5; D remains unclear. Germline CDR1 SGHVT, CDR2 SQSDAQ. Trimming removed 1 base from V and 1 base from J, with 4 bases in between. The CDR3 contains 13 residues. As DNA, the CDR3 is TGTGCCAGCAGCTTAGGGGGCCAAGAGACCCAGTACTTC. Protein product: CASSLGGQETQYF.

This clone is deemed medium-sized. V is TRBV6-8 and J is TRBJ2-1; 13 bases match TRBD2. The CDR3 contains 15 residues. Germline CDR1 reads MNHGY; CDR2 reads SAAAGT. V was pared by 6 bases and J by 8 bases, with 7 bases of the junction left unmatched. DNA for the CDR3: TGTGCCAGCAGCCGGACTAGCGGGAGAGTAGATGAGCAGTTCTTC. Translating gives CASSRTSGRVDEQFF.

This clone showed up just a few times. The rearrangement joins TRBV11-3 to TRBJ2-5; 10 bases are a match to TRBD2. Germline assignment: CDR1 SGHNT and CDR2 YENEEA. Losses at the gene ends were 5 bases for V and 5 bases for J; bases not matched to a gene: 8. The CDR3 has 15 residues. The CDR3 loop reads CASSLIAGGRETQYF. The CDR3 DNA follows: TGTGCCAGCAGCCTTATAGCGGGAGGTAGGGAGACCCAGTACTTC.

The V gene is TRBV11-3, the J gene TRBJ2-1, with 8 bases that match TRBD2. Germline trimming cut 5 bases from V and 3 bases from J; bases unmatched to any gene: 6. The germline CDR1 and CDR2 sequences are SGHNT and YENEEA. The CDR3 spans 15 residues. The CDR3: CASSLGGGGYNEQFF. DNA for the CDR3: TGTGCCAGCAGCCTCGGGGGGGGAGGCTACAATGAGCAGTTCTTC.

By sample share, this clone is medium-sized (0.01 to 0.1%). The chain has TRBV11-3 and TRBJ2-7; the D gene could be TRBD1 or TRBD2 (5 bases each). Per germline, CDR1 SGHNT and CDR2 YENEEA. The germline V and J ends were trimmed by 4 bases and 7 bases, with 26 bases remaining between them. This CDR3 contains 17 residues. Here the CDR3 reads CASSSSGLGTRRIEQYF. The CDR3 DNA reads TGTGCCAGCAGCTCCTCAGGCCTTGGGACCCGCCGTATAGAGCAGTACTTC.

The rearrangement links TRBV4-2 to TRBJ2-7; 10 positions agree with TRBD1. Germline V gives CDR1 LGHNA, CDR2 YNFKEQ. This CDR3 has 15 residues. The trim removed 4 bases at V and 5 bases at J, leaving 8 bases unmatched. CDR3 region: CASSPQGTGVDEQYF. CDR3 coding DNA: TGTGCCAGCAGCCCCCAGGGGACAGGGGTCGACGAGCAGTACTTC.

This clone is classed as medium-sized. V gene TRBV9 combines with J gene TRBJ1-5; TRBD1 might be the D (6 bases). In germline, CDR1 is SGDLS, CDR2 YYNGEE. Trimming stripped 5 bases from V and 3 bases from J, with 15 bases between. The CDR3 covers 15 residues. The CDR3 bases are TGTGCCAGCAGAGCGGACAGTCGTTCCAATCAGCCCCAGCATTTT. This codes for CASRADSRSNQPQHF.

The chain employs TRBV19 and TRBJ2-7; D is perhaps TRBD2 (6 bases). In germline, CDR1 is LNHDA, CDR2 SQIVND (reference sequence). Trimming removed 8 bases from V and 1 base from J, with 18 bases in between. The CDR3 has 15 amino acids. DNA for the CDR3: TGTGCCAGTTCATATTCTAGCGAACAATCCTACGAGCAGTACTTC. Its protein product is CASSYSSEQSYEQYF.

This clone is medium-sized (0.01 to 0.1%). The rearrangement links TRBV9 to TRBJ2-2; no clear D gene. This CDR3 spans 15 amino acids. Germline values: CDR1 SGDLS, CDR2 YYNGEE. The V end was cut by 6 bases, the J end by 7 bases, with 19 bases between. The CDR3 nucleotides are TGTGCCAGCACCCCCGGCCTGCAGGCCGGCGGGGAGCTGTTTTTT. It is translated as CASTPGLQAGGELFF.

The count of this clone is one. The chain carries TRBV28 and TRBJ2-1, with 10 nucleotides matching TRBD2. CDR1 and CDR2 (germline): MDHEN, SYDVKM. CDR3 length: 15 amino acids. V was pared by 6 bases and J by 5 bases, with 7 bases of the junction left unmatched. The CDR3, as DNA: TGTGCCAGCAGGTCTAGCGGGAGCGTTCACAATGAGCAGTTCTTC. It codes for CASRSSGSVHNEQFF.

The J gene is TRBJ1-3, the V gene TRBV10-2; no clear D gene. This CDR3 is built from 13 residues. Germline CDR1 WSHSY, CDR2 SAAADI. With 4 bases removed from V and 4 bases from J, the gap between germline ends came to 8 bases. CDR3 residues: CASSGGSGNTIYF. The CDR3 nucleotides read TGCGCCAGCAGTGGAGGGTCCGGAAACACCATATATTTT.